This TCR beta chain was sequenced in a study of glioma-infiltrating T cells. The CDR3 is made up of 18 amino acids. The germline gives CDR1 SGHKS, CDR2 YYEKEE (reference sequence). Trimming removed 5 bases from V and 0 bases from J, with 24 bases in between. Amplification of TCR alpha and beta CDR3 regions from RNA used iRepertoire nested multiplex PCR. Tissue mRNA or PBMC total RNA, about 90-450 ng, went into one-step reverse transcription and amplification. TCRdb reanalysed the multiplex PCR reads using MiXCR and keeps one entry per CDR3 protein. The sample lists about 200,000 distinct CDR3 sequences, 32% occurring once.

V gene TRBV5-5 combines with J gene TRBJ2-7; the D is unclear. The sequenced sample was glioma tissue, nonneoplastic brain tissue, or PBMCs (not recorded which). The receptor was isolated from a human donor with low-grade glioma or glioblastoma, undergoing nonglioma brain surgery, or in good health (not recorded which). The CDR3 sequence: CASRRTGARIQISYEQYF. The CDR3, as DNA: TGTGCCAGCAGACGCACCGGTGCGCGAATACAGATCTCCTACGAGCAGTACTTC.